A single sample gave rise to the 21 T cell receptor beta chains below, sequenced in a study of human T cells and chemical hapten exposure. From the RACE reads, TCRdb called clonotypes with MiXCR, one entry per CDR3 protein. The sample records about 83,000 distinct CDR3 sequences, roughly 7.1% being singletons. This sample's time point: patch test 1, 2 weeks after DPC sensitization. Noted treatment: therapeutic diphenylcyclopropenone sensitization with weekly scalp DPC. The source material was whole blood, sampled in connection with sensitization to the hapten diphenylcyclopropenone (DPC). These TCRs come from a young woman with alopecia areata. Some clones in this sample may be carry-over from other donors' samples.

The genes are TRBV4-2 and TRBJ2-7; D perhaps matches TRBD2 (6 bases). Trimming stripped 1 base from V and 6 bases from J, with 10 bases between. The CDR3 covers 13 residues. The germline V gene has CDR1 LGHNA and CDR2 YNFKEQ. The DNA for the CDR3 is TGTGCCAGCAGCCAAGGGGAGGTAGGCGAGCAGTACTTC. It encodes CASSQGEVGEQYF.

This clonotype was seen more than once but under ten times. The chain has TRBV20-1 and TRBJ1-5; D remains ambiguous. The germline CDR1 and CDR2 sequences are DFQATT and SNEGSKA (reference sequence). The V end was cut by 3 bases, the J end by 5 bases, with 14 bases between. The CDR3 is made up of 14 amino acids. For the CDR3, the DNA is TGCAGTGCTAGCCCGTCTACGCGAGATCAGCCCCAGCATTTT. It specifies CSASPSTRDQPQHF.

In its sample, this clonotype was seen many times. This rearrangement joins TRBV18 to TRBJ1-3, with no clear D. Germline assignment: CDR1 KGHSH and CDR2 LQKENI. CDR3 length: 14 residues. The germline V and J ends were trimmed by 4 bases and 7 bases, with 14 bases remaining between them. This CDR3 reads CASSQSAAGNTIYF. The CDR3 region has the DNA TGTGCCAGCTCACAAAGTGCCGCGGGGAACACCATATATTTT.

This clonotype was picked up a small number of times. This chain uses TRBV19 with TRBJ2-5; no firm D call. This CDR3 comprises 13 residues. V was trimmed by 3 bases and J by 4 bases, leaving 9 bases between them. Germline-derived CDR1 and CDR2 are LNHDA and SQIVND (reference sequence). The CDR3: CASSISSIETQYF. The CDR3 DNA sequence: TGTGCCAGTAGTATCAGTAGCATAGAGACCCAGTACTTC.

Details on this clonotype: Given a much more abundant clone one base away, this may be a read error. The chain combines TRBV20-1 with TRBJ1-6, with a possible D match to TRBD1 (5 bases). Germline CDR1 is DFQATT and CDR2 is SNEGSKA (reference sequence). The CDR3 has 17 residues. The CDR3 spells CSARDLQESSYNSPLNF. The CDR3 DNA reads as TGCAGTGCTAGAGACCTACAGGAAAGCTCCTATAATTCACCCCTCAACTTT.

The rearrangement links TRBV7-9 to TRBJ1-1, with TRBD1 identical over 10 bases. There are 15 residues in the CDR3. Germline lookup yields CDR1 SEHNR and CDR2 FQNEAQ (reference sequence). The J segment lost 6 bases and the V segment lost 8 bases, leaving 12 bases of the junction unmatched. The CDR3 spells CASSKLETGGSEAFF. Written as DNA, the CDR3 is TGTGCCAGCTCCAAATTAGAGACAGGGGGCTCTGAAGCTTTCTTT. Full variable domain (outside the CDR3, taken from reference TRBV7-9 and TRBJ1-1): DTGVSQNPRHKITKRGQNVTFRCDPISEHNRLYWYRQTLGQGPEFLTYFQNEAQLEKSRLLSDRFSAERPKGSFSTLEIQRTEQGDSAMYLCASSKLETGGSEAFFGQGTRLTVV.

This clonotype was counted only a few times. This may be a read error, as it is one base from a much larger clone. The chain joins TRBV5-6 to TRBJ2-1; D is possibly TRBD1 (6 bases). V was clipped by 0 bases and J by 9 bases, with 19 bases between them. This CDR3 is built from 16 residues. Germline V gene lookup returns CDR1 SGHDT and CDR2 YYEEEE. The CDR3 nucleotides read TGTGCCAGCAGCTTGGTCAGGGACAACACTCCTTTTGAGCAGTTCTTC. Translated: CASSLVRDNTPFEQFF. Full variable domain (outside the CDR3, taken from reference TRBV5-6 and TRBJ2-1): DAGVTQSPTHLIKTRGQQVTLRCSPKSGHDTVSWYQQALGQGPQFIFQYYEEEERQRGNFPDRFSGHQFPNYSSELNVNALLLGDSALYLCASSLVRDNTPFEQFFGPGTRLTVL.

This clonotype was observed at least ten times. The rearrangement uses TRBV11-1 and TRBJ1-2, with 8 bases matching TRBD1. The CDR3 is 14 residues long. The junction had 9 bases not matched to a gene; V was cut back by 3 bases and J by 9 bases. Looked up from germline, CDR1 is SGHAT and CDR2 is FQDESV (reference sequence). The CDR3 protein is CASSFGQGDSRYTF. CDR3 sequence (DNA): TGTGCCAGCAGCTTTGGACAGGGTGATTCCCGCTACACCTTC.

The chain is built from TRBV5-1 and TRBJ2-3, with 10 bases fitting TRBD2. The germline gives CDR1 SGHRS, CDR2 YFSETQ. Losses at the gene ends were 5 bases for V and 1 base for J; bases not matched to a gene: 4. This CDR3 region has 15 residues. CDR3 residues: CASRTSGEGTDTQYF. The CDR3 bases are TGCGCCAGCAGAACTAGCGGGGAAGGCACAGATACGCAGTATTTT.

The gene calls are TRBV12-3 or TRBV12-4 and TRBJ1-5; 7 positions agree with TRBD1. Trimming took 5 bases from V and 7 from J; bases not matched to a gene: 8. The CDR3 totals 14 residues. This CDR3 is CASSGDRARQPQHF. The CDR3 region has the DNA TGTGCCAGCAGTGGTGACAGGGCTAGGCAGCCCCAGCATTTT.

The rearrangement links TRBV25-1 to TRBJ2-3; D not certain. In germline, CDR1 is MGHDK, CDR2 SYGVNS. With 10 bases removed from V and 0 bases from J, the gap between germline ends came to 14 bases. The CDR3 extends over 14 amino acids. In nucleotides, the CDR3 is TGTGCCACCTCCCTCGCCTCTAGCACAGATACGCAGTATTTT. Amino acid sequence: CATSLASSTDTQYF.

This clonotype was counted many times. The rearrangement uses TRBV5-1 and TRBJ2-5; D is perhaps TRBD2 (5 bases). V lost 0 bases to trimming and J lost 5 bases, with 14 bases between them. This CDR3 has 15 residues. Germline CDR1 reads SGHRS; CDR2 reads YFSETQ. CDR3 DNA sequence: TGCGCCAGCAGCTTGGCGGGATCTAGCCCGGAGACCCAGTACTTC. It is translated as CASSLAGSSPETQYF. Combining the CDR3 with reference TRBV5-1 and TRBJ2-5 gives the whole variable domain KAGVTQTPRYLIKTRGQQVTLSCSPISGHRSVSWYQQTPGQGLQFLFEYFSETQRNKGNFPGRFSGRQFSNSRSEMNVSTLELGDSALYLCASSLAGSSPETQYFGPGTRLLVL.

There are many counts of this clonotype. This chain's CDR3 is CASSLGRTSGGLETQYF. DNA for the CDR3: TGTGCCAGCAGCTTAGGAAGGACTAGCGGGGGGCTGGAGACCCAGTACTTC. The chain couples TRBV13 to TRBJ2-5; 14 positions match TRBD2. Germline CDR1 is PRHDT and CDR2 is FYEKMQ (reference sequence). V shed 0 bases, J shed 5 bases, and the junction held 5 bases outside the gene matches. The CDR3 length is 17 residues.

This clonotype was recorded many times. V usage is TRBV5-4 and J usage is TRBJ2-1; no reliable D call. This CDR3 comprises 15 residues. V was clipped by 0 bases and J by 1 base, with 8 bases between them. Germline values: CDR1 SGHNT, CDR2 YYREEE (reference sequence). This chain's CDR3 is CASSLVRQSYNEQFF. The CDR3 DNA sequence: TGTGCCAGCAGCTTGGTAAGGCAGTCCTACAATGAGCAGTTCTTC. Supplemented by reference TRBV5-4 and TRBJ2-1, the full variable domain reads ETGVTQSPTHLIKTRGQQVTLRCSSQSGHNTVSWYQQALGQGPQFIFQYYREEENGRGNFPPRFSGLQFPNYSSELNVNALELDDSALYLCASSLVRQSYNEQFFGPGTRLTVL.

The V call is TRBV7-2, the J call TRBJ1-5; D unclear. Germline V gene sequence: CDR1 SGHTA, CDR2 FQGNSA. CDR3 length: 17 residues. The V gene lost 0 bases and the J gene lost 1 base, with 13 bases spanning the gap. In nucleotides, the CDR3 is TGTGCCAGCAGCTTAGCAGGGCATAGTATGAGCAATCAGCCCCAGCATTTT. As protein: CASSLAGHSMSNQPQHF.

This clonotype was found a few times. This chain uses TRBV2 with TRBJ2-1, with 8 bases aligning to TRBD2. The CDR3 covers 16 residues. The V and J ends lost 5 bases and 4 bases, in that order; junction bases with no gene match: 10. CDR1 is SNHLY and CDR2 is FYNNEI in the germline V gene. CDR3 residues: CASSYGGGQNYNEQFF. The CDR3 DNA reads TGTGCCAGCAGTTACGGGGGGGGACAAAATTACAATGAGCAGTTCTTC.

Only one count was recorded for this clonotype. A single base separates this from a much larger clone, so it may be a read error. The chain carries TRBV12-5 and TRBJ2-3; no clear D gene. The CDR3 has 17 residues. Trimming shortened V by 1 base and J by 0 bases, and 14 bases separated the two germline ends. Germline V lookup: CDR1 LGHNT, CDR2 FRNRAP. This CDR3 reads CASGLGTGRISTDTQYF. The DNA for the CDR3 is TGTGCTAGTGGTTTGGGAACCGGGCGCATAAGCACAGATACGCAGTATTTT. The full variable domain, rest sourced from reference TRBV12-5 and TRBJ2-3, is DARVTQTPRHKVTEMGQEVTMRCQPILGHNTVFWYRQTMMQGLELLAYFRNRAPLDDSGMPKDRFSAEMPDATLATLKIQPSEPRDSAVYFCASGLGTGRISTDTQYFGPGTRLTVL.

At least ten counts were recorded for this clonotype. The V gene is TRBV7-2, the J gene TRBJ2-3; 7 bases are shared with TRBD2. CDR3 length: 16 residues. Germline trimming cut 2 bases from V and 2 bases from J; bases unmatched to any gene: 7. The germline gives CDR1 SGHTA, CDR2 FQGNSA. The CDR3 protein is CASSLRPAGNTDTQYF. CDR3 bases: TGTGCCAGCAGCTTAAGGCCAGCGGGAAACACAGATACGCAGTATTTT.

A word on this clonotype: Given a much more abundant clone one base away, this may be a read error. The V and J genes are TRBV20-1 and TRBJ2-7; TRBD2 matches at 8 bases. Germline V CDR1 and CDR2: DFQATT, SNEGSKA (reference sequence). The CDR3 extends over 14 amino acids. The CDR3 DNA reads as TGCAGTGCTCCAAGCGGGGGCAAGCCCTACGGGCAGTACTTC. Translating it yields CSAPSGGKPYGQYF.

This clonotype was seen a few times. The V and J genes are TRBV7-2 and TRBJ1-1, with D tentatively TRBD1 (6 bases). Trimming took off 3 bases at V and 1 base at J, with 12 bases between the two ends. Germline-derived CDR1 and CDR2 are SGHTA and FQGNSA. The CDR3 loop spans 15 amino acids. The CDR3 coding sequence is TGTGCCAGCAGCTTCCAACAGGGAAAGAACACTGAAGCTTTCTTT. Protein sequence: CASSFQQGKNTEAFF.

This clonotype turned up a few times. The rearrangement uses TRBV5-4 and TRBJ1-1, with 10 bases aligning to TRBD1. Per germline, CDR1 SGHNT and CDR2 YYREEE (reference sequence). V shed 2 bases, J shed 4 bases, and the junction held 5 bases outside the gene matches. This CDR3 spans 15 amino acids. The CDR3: CASSFGGQGITEAFF. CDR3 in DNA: TGTGCCAGCAGCTTTGGGGGACAGGGGATCACTGAAGCTTTCTTT.